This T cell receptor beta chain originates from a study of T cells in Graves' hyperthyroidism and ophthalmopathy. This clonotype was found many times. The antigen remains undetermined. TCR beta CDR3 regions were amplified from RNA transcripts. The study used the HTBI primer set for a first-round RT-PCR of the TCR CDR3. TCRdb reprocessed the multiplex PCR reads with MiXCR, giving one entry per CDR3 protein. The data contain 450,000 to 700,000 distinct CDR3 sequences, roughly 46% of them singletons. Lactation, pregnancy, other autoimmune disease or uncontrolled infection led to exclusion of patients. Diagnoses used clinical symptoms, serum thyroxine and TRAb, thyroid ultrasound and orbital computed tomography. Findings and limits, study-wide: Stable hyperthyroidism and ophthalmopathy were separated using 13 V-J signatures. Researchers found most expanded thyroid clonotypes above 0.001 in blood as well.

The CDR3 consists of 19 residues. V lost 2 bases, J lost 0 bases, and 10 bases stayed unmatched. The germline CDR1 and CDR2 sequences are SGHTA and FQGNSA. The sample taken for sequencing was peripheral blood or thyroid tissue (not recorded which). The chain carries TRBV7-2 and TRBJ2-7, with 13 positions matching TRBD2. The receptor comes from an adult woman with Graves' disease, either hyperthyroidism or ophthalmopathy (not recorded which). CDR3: CASSLLFSGTSGISYEQYF. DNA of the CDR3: TGTGCCAGCAGCTTACTTTTCTCCGGGACTAGCGGGATCTCCTACGAGCAGTACTTC.